This TCR beta chain was observed in a study of T cell responses to AZD1222 COVID-19 vaccine. Sequencing was performed with immunoSEQ multiplex PCR; in TCRdb, only in-frame clones are kept and a portion is missing. The sample comprises 75,000 to 100,000 clones, 80% to 90% of which are singletons, and 1.5% to 2% rests with the top ten. The ends were cut back, 6 bases at V and 1 base at J, with 15 bases in the middle. Germline CDR1 and CDR2: KGHSH and LQKENI. This CDR3 is 15 amino acids long. The TCR was taken from an adult in good health. The sequencing here drew on peripheral blood, taken on day 0 of AZD1222 vaccination. The genes are TRBV18 and TRBJ1-1, with no clear D. The CDR3: CASSPIQEANTEAFF. CDR3 DNA: TGTGCCAGCTCCCCAATTCAGGAGGCGAACACTGAAGCTTTCTTT.